This is a list of T cell receptor beta chains from one sample in a study of siplizumab effects on memory and regulatory T cells. Clones were read by immunoSEQ multiplex PCR, and TCRdb kept only the in-frame ones, dropping some. The table records some 65,000 clones, 88% of them present only once. The source material was Tregs sorted from blood. These receptors all stem from a human donor in good health. Each CDR3 is given with its conserved first and last residue. D genes are given only for firm matches. Clone size is stated in some rows and not others, as once, few, many or a class when expanded.

D gene: .; clone size: .; J gene: TRBJ2-7; V gene: TRBV5-6; CDR3 DNA: TGTGCCAGCAGCCGACCGGGGAATTTCTACGAGCAGTACTTC; CDR3 protein: CASSRPGNFYEQYF
D gene: .; clone size: .; J gene: TRBJ2-2; V gene: TRBV19; CDR3 DNA: TGTGCCAGTAGTGAGGGGCGGGCTAGCGGGGAGCTGTTTTTT; CDR3 protein: CASSEGRASGELFF
D gene: .; clone size: .; J gene: TRBJ2-6; V gene: TRBV27; CDR3 DNA: TGTGCCAGCAAGATTCTCTCTGGGGCCAACGTCCTGACTTTC; CDR3 protein: CASKILSGANVLTF
D gene: .; clone size: once; J gene: TRBJ1-2; V gene: TRBV9; CDR3 DNA: TGTGCCAGCAGCGGAGCCGGGTCCTATGGCTACACCTTC; CDR3 protein: CASSGAGSYGYTF
D gene: .; clone size: few; J gene: TRBJ2-1; V gene: TRBV11-2; CDR3 DNA: TGTGCCAGCAGCTTAGGAATAGAGCAGTTCTTC; CDR3 protein: CASSLGIEQFF
D gene: .; clone size: once; J gene: TRBJ2-2; V gene: TRBV7-8; CDR3 DNA: TGTGCCAGCAGCTTATTAGAAGGGGGGAACACCGGGGAGCTGTTTTTT; CDR3 protein: CASSLLEGGNTGELFF
D gene: .; clone size: once; J gene: TRBJ2-4; V gene: TRBV5-6; CDR3 DNA: TGTGCCAGCAGCTTTAGACAGCGTCTAAACATTCAGTACTTC; CDR3 protein: CASSFRQRLNIQYF
D gene: TRBD2; clone size: few; J gene: TRBJ2-7; V gene: TRBV7-9; CDR3 DNA: TGTGCCAGCAGCCTGGGAGGGGATTACGAGCAGTACTTC; CDR3 protein: CASSLGGDYEQYF
D gene: .; clone size: .; J gene: TRBJ1-1; V gene: TRBV6-1; CDR3 DNA: TGTGCCAGCAGTGAACGTTGGGCCAACACTGAAGCTTTCTTT; CDR3 protein: CASSERWANTEAFF
D gene: TRBD1; clone size: .; J gene: TRBJ1-4; V gene: TRBV6-1; CDR3 DNA: TGTGCCAGCAGTGAATACGACAGGGTAGCGGAAAAACTGTTTTTT; CDR3 protein: CASSEYDRVAEKLFF
D gene: TRBD1; clone size: .; J gene: TRBJ1-5; V gene: TRBV10-3; CDR3 DNA: TGTGCCATCAGTAACAGGGGGCGCGATCAGCCCCAGCATTTT; CDR3 protein: CAISNRGRDQPQHF
D gene: TRBD1; clone size: once; J gene: TRBJ1-2; V gene: TRBV9; CDR3 DNA: TGTGCCAGCAGCCCAAGGACAGGAGGATATGGCTACACCTTC; CDR3 protein: CASSPRTGGYGYTF
D gene: TRBD1; clone size: .; J gene: TRBJ1-1; V gene: TRBV6-1; CDR3 DNA: TGTGCCAGCAGGGACAGGGGTCAAGCCGAAGCTTTCTTT; CDR3 protein: CASRDRGQAEAFF
D gene: .; clone size: .; J gene: TRBJ1-4; V gene: TRBV7-1; CDR3 DNA: TGTGCCAGCAGCTTAGAGGCAACAACTAATGAAAAACTGTTTTTT; CDR3 protein: CASSLEATTNEKLFF
D gene: TRBD1; clone size: .; J gene: TRBJ1-2; V gene: TRBV7-9; CDR3 DNA: TGTGCCAGCAGTTTACCATATTACTTCAACAGGGGCGGAGGTGGCTACACCTTC; CDR3 protein: CASSLPYYFNRGGGGYTF
D gene: .; clone size: .; J gene: TRBJ1-1; V gene: TRBV13; CDR3 DNA: TGTGCCAGCAGCTCATATTCCGGCAGGGTGAACACTGAAGCTTTCTTT; CDR3 protein: CASSSYSGRVNTEAFF
D gene: .; clone size: .; J gene: TRBJ1-1; V gene: TRBV30; CDR3 DNA: TGTGCCTGGAGTGACCGGGGGACTGAAGCTTTCTTT; CDR3 protein: CAWSDRGTEAFF
D gene: .; clone size: .; J gene: TRBJ2-1; V gene: TRBV7-9; CDR3 DNA: TGTGCCAGCAGCTTAGCATCCAGCGGTCCCTGGTACAATGAGCAGTTCTTC; CDR3 protein: CASSLASSGPWYNEQFF
D gene: TRBD1; clone size: .; J gene: TRBJ1-4; V gene: TRBV10-3; CDR3 DNA: TGTGCCATCAGTGCAGACAGGGGGCGCGAGGGAAAACTGTTTTTT; CDR3 protein: CAISADRGREGKLFF
D gene: .; clone size: .; J gene: TRBJ1-1; V gene: TRBV14; CDR3 DNA: TGTGCCAGCAGCCAATACAGGGCTTTTATTGGGACTGAAGCTTTCTTT; CDR3 protein: CASSQYRAFIGTEAFF
D gene: TRBD1; clone size: .; J gene: TRBJ2-1; V gene: TRBV5-4; CDR3 DNA: TGTGCCAGCAGCCCAAGGACAGGAGACAATGAGCAGTTCTTC; CDR3 protein: CASSPRTGDNEQFF
D gene: .; clone size: .; J gene: TRBJ2-7; V gene: TRBV11-1; CDR3 DNA: TGTGCCAGCAGCTTACGGGCCGGCTACGAGCAGTACTTC; CDR3 protein: CASSLRAGYEQYF
D gene: .; clone size: .; J gene: TRBJ2-1; V gene: TRBV30; CDR3 DNA: TGTGCCGGGAACTCGGACATTAAGCAGTTCTTC; CDR3 protein: CAGNSDIKQFF
D gene: .; clone size: .; J gene: TRBJ1-2; V gene: TRBV19; CDR3 DNA: TGTGCCAGTAAAACAGGAACCATCTATGGCTACACCTTC; CDR3 protein: CASKTGTIYGYTF
D gene: .; clone size: .; J gene: TRBJ1-1; V gene: TRBV7-9; CDR3 DNA: TGTGCCAGCAGCTTAGAAATCCGTTGGGGGGCGCAAGGCACTGAAGCTTTCTTT; CDR3 protein: CASSLEIRWGAQGTEAFF